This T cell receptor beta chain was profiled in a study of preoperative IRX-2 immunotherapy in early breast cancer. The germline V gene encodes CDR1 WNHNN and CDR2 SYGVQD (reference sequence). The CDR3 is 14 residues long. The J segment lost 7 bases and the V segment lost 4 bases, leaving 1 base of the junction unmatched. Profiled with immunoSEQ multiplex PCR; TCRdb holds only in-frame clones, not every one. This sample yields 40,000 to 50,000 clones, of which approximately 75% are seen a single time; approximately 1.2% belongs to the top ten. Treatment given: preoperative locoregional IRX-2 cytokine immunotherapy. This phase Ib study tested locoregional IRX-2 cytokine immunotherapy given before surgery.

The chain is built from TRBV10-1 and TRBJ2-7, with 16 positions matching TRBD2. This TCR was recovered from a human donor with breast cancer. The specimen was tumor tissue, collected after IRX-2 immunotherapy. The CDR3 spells CASSAGLAGGEQYF. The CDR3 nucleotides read TGCGCCAGCAGTGCGGGACTAGCGGGGGGGGAGCAGTACTTC.